The entry that follows covers one TCR beta chain sequence. Its specificity is unknown. This entry belongs to a study of OX40 agonist ivuxolimab in advanced cancers. Study outcomes and limitations: Low normalized T-cell clonal expansion was additionally recorded for some nonresponders. CD8+ T cells were the subset that, on average, had more expanded clones than CD4+.

Sequencing was performed with immunoSEQ multiplex PCR; in TCRdb, only in-frame clones are kept and a portion is missing. Seen here are about 77,000 clones, 81% observed once, and the top ten hold roughly 4.9%. Sequencing used CD4+ or CD8+ T cells sorted from blood, obtained in a trial of the OX40 agonist ivuxolimab. The sequence derives from an adult with an advanced solid tumor such as melanoma, head and neck, liver or kidney cancer.

Here the CDR3 DNA reads TGTGCCAGCAGCCTTACGGTCGAAAAACTGTTTTTT. The encoded protein is CASSLTVEKLFF. V gene TRBV7-9 combines with J gene TRBJ1-4; no definite D call. Germline lookup yields CDR1 SEHNR and CDR2 FQNEAQ (reference sequence). The CDR3 covers 12 residues. Between the trimmed V and J ends, which lost 5 bases and 8 bases, there was a span of 9 bases.